These T cell receptor beta chains were read from a single sample in a study of blood T cells in healthy people across ages. A single record per CDR3 protein comes from TCRdb applying MiXCR to the 5' RACE reads. This sample has around 990,000 distinct CDR3 sequences, with roughly a quarter found just once. The sample also formed part of further work on T cells of mothers and their children.

Sequencing was performed on blood. The receptors come from a girl aged 2 to 9 in good health. Both conserved end residues are part of each CDR3. D genes are given only for firm matches. Clone size is shown for a subset of rows, as once, few, many or a class of expanded clone.

v_gene: TRBV12-3/TRBV12-4
d_gene: TRBD1
abundance: -
j_gene: TRBJ2-7
len: 16
CDR3nt: TGTGCCAGCAGTCATAGGACAGGGGACTACCGGGGGGAGCAGTACTTC
CDR3aa: CASSHRTGDYRGEQYF

v_gene: TRBV10-3
d_gene: TRBD1
abundance: -
j_gene: TRBJ1-2
len: 18
CDR3nt: TGTGCCATCAGTGAGTCTTTTGGACAGGGAGGCGAAGGTTATGGCTACACCTTC
CDR3aa: CAISESFGQGGEGYGYTF

v_gene: TRBV5-1
d_gene: TRBD2
abundance: -
j_gene: TRBJ2-1
len: 17
CDR3nt: TGCGCCAGTACGCGGGGACTAGCGGGAGTGACCTACAATGAGCAGTTCTTC
CDR3aa: CASTRGLAGVTYNEQFF

v_gene: TRBV7-2
d_gene: TRBD2
abundance: -
j_gene: TRBJ2-5
len: 14
CDR3nt: TGTGCCAACAGCTCCCGGACTAGCGGGGAGACCCAGTACTTC
CDR3aa: CANSSRTSGETQYF

v_gene: TRBV2
d_gene: TRBD2
abundance: many
j_gene: TRBJ2-7
len: 14
CDR3nt: TGTGCCAGCAGTGAAGGGACTAGCGGTAACGAGCAGTACTTC
CDR3aa: CASSEGTSGNEQYF

v_gene: TRBV4-3
d_gene: -
abundance: -
j_gene: TRBJ2-5
len: 15
CDR3nt: TGCGCCAGCAGCCAAGACCCAGGACTCCAAGAGACCCAGTACTTC
CDR3aa: CASSQDPGLQETQYF

v_gene: TRBV5-1
d_gene: -
abundance: few
j_gene: TRBJ1-1
len: 15
CDR3nt: TGCGCCAGCAGCTTGCTCGACAGTCTGAACACTGAAGCTTTCTTT
CDR3aa: CASSLLDSLNTEAFF

v_gene: TRBV7-8
d_gene: -
abundance: few
j_gene: TRBJ2-5
len: 15
CDR3nt: TGTGCCAGCAGCTTAGCGGGGGGGCCATGGGAGACCCAGTACTTC
CDR3aa: CASSLAGGPWETQYF

v_gene: TRBV9
d_gene: -
abundance: -
j_gene: TRBJ2-3
len: 15
CDR3nt: TGTGCCAGCAGCGTAGAGGGACTCACCATAGATACGCAGTATTTT
CDR3aa: CASSVEGLTIDTQYF

v_gene: TRBV12-3/TRBV12-4
d_gene: TRBD1
abundance: -
j_gene: TRBJ2-3
len: 17
CDR3nt: TGTGCCAGCACAATTTTAACTCGCGGACAGGGGAACTACAACACTAATTTT
CDR3aa: CASTILTRGQGNYNTNF

v_gene: TRBV4-2
d_gene: TRBD2
abundance: -
j_gene: TRBJ2-1
len: 15
CDR3nt: TGTGCCAGCAGGCCGGGGGGGGCGTCCTACAATGAGCAGTTCTTC
CDR3aa: CASRPGGASYNEQFF

v_gene: TRBV20-1
d_gene: TRBD2
abundance: -
j_gene: TRBJ2-7
len: 16
CDR3nt: TGCAGTGCGGAAGGACTAGCGGGCTCTTTGACCTACGAGCAGTACTTC
CDR3aa: CSAEGLAGSLTYEQYF

v_gene: TRBV20-1
d_gene: TRBD2
abundance: -
j_gene: TRBJ2-5
len: 15
CDR3nt: TGCAGTGCTAGAGAGACTAGCGGGAGCGTAGAGACCCAGTACTTC
CDR3aa: CSARETSGSVETQYF

v_gene: TRBV24-1
d_gene: -
abundance: few
j_gene: TRBJ2-2
len: 13
CDR3nt: TGTGCCACCCCTGCAGGGAACACCGGGGAGCTGTTTTTT
CDR3aa: CATPAGNTGELFF

v_gene: TRBV6-2/TRBV6-3
d_gene: -
abundance: once
j_gene: TRBJ2-7
len: 13
CDR3nt: TGTGCCAGCAGTTACGATTTCAGAGGCGAGCAGTACTTC
CDR3aa: CASSYDFRGEQYF

v_gene: TRBV7-2
d_gene: -
abundance: -
j_gene: TRBJ2-4
len: 14
CDR3nt: TGTGCCAGCAGCTTGGTTTCACGGGAAGACATTCAGTACTTC
CDR3aa: CASSLVSREDIQYF

v_gene: TRBV20-1
d_gene: TRBD2
abundance: -
j_gene: TRBJ2-7
len: 15
CDR3nt: TGCAGTGCTAATAAAGTCGGGACTAGTATCAGCGAGCAGTACTTC
CDR3aa: CSANKVGTSISEQYF

v_gene: TRBV29-1
d_gene: -
abundance: -
j_gene: TRBJ2-1
len: 13
CDR3nt: TGCAGCGTTGAACGTCCCTCCTACAATGAGCAGTTCTTC
CDR3aa: CSVERPSYNEQFF

v_gene: TRBV7-4
d_gene: TRBD1
abundance: few
j_gene: TRBJ2-1
len: 16
CDR3nt: TGTGCCAGCAACACCCAGGGGGCGGGCCCCTACAATGAGCAGTTCTTC
CDR3aa: CASNTQGAGPYNEQFF

v_gene: TRBV29-1
d_gene: -
abundance: few
j_gene: TRBJ2-5
len: 17
CDR3nt: TGCAGCGTTGTTGGGGGGAGGATTAGTCGGGGTGAGGAGACCCAGTACTTC
CDR3aa: CSVVGGRISRGEETQYF

v_gene: TRBV6-6
d_gene: TRBD1
abundance: few
j_gene: TRBJ1-2
len: 14
CDR3nt: TGTGCCAGCACCCCAGGGGGCAGGAGTTATGGCTACACCTTC
CDR3aa: CASTPGGRSYGYTF

v_gene: TRBV28
d_gene: -
abundance: -
j_gene: TRBJ2-1
len: 13
CDR3nt: TGTGCCAGCAGTCGGCCGGTCGGTGGTGAGCAGTTCTTC
CDR3aa: CASSRPVGGEQFF

v_gene: TRBV27
d_gene: -
abundance: -
j_gene: TRBJ1-6
len: 12
CDR3nt: TGTGCCAGCAGTTCGCGACATTCACCCCTCCACTTT
CDR3aa: CASSSRHSPLHF

v_gene: TRBV29-1
d_gene: -
abundance: few
j_gene: TRBJ2-1
len: 13
CDR3nt: TGCAGCGTTGAGGGCCGGTCCTACAATGAGCAGTTCTTC
CDR3aa: CSVEGRSYNEQFF

v_gene: TRBV7-3
d_gene: -
abundance: -
j_gene: TRBJ2-1
len: 13
CDR3nt: TGTGCCAGCAGCCCCCGCCCAGGGAATGAGCAGTTCTTC
CDR3aa: CASSPRPGNEQFF

v_gene: TRBV29-1
d_gene: -
abundance: few
j_gene: TRBJ1-4
len: 13
CDR3nt: TGCAGCGTTGTGGGGCTTCCAAATGAAAAACTGTTTTTT
CDR3aa: CSVVGLPNEKLFF

v_gene: TRBV20-1
d_gene: TRBD2
abundance: once
j_gene: TRBJ2-1
len: 15
CDR3nt: TGCAGTGCTAGAAATCCGGGAGGGCGATACAATGAGCAGTTCTTC
CDR3aa: CSARNPGGRYNEQFF

v_gene: TRBV6-2/TRBV6-3
d_gene: -
abundance: few
j_gene: TRBJ2-1
len: 14
CDR3nt: TGTGCCAGCACCTTATCGGACTCCTACAATGAGCAGTTCTTC
CDR3aa: CASTLSDSYNEQFF

v_gene: TRBV13
d_gene: -
abundance: -
j_gene: TRBJ2-1
len: 14
CDR3nt: TGTGCCAGCAGCCCCATCACTAGCACTCCTGAGCAGTTCTTC
CDR3aa: CASSPITSTPEQFF

v_gene: TRBV12-3/TRBV12-4
d_gene: -
abundance: -
j_gene: TRBJ1-5
len: 14
CDR3nt: TGTGCCAGCAGTTTGGGGTCTCTCAATCAGCCCCAGCATTTT
CDR3aa: CASSLGSLNQPQHF

v_gene: TRBV4-3
d_gene: -
abundance: -
j_gene: TRBJ2-7
len: 14
CDR3nt: TGCGCCAGCAGCCAAGAGTTCGGGTCCTACGAGCAGTACTTC
CDR3aa: CASSQEFGSYEQYF

v_gene: TRBV15
d_gene: -
abundance: few
j_gene: TRBJ2-5
len: 16
CDR3nt: TGTGCCACCAGCCGACAGGGAGGGGGATTCGGAGAGACCCAGTACTTC
CDR3aa: CATSRQGGGFGETQYF

v_gene: TRBV5-1
d_gene: -
abundance: few
j_gene: TRBJ1-4
len: 15
CDR3nt: TGCGCCAGCAGCTTGGAAGGACAGATTTATCAAAAACTGTTTTTT
CDR3aa: CASSLEGQIYQKLFF

v_gene: TRBV4-3
d_gene: -
abundance: many
j_gene: TRBJ2-7
len: 13
CDR3nt: TGTGCCAGCAGCCAAGGAGGGGGCGACGAGCAGTACTTC
CDR3aa: CASSQGGGDEQYF

v_gene: TRBV7-3
d_gene: TRBD2
abundance: -
j_gene: TRBJ2-2
len: 17
CDR3nt: TGTGCCAGCAGCGTGGGACTAGCGGGGGTTACCACCGGGGAGCTGTTTTTT
CDR3aa: CASSVGLAGVTTGELFF

v_gene: TRBV12-5
d_gene: TRBD2
abundance: -
j_gene: TRBJ2-1
len: 18
CDR3nt: TGTGCTAGTGGTTTGGTAATGGGAACTAGCGGGAGCTCAAATGAGCAGTTCTTC
CDR3aa: CASGLVMGTSGSSNEQFF

v_gene: TRBV29-1
d_gene: TRBD2
abundance: few
j_gene: TRBJ2-2
len: 14
CDR3nt: TGCAGCGTTGATCCTAGCGGGGAAACCGGGGAGCTGTTTTTT
CDR3aa: CSVDPSGETGELFF

v_gene: TRBV4-3
d_gene: -
abundance: -
j_gene: TRBJ1-2
len: 13
CDR3nt: TGCGCCAGCAGCCAGAAGCGGTGGTATGGCTACACCTTC
CDR3aa: CASSQKRWYGYTF

v_gene: TRBV6-5
d_gene: TRBD2
abundance: -
j_gene: TRBJ2-7
len: 15
CDR3nt: TGTGCCAGCAGTTACTCGGGGACTAAAAGAAACGAGCAGTACTTC
CDR3aa: CASSYSGTKRNEQYF

v_gene: TRBV3-1
d_gene: TRBD2
abundance: few
j_gene: TRBJ2-5
len: 15
CDR3nt: TGTGCCAGCAGCCAGACTAGCGGGTTCCAAGAGACCCAGTACTTC
CDR3aa: CASSQTSGFQETQYF